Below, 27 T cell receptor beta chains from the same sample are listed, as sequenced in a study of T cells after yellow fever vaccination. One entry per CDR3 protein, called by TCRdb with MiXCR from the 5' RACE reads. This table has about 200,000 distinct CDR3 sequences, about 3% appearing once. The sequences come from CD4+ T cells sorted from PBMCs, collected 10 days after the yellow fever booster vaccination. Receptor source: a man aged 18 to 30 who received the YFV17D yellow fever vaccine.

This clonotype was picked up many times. CDR3 region: CASSGLAGPQETQYF. In DNA form, the CDR3 reads TGTGCCAGCAGCGGACTAGCCGGACCCCAAGAGACCCAGTACTTC. The genes are TRBV12-3 or TRBV12-4 and TRBJ2-5, with 8 positions matching TRBD2. V lost 6 bases, J lost 1 base, and 7 bases stayed unmatched. The CDR3 is 15 residues long.

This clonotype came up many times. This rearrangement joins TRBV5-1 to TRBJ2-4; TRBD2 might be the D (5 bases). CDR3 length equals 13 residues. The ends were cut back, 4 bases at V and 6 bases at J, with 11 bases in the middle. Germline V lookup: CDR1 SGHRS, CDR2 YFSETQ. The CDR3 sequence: CASSVLGGNIQYF. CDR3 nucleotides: TGCGCCAGCAGCGTACTAGGAGGAAACATTCAGTACTTC.

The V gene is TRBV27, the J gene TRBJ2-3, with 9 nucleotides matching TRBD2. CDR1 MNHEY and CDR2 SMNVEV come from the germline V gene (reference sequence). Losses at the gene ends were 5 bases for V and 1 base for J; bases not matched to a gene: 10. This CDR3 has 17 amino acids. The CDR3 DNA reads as TGTGCCAGCAGTCCCGGGACTAGCCCCCGGCGCACAGATACGCAGTATTTT. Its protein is CASSPGTSPRRTDTQYF.

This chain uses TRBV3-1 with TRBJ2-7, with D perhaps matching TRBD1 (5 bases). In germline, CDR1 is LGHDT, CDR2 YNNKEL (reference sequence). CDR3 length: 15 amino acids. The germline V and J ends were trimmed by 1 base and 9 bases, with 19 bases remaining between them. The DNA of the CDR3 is TGTGCCAGCAGCCAAGTAGGACATCGTCTGTCCGGGCAGTACTTC. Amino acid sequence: CASSQVGHRLSGQYF.

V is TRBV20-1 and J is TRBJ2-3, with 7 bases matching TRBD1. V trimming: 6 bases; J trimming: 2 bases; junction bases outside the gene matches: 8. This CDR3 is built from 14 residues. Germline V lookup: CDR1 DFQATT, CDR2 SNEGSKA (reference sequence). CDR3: CSATTGTHTDTQYF. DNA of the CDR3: TGCAGTGCGACGACAGGGACCCACACAGATACGCAGTATTTT.

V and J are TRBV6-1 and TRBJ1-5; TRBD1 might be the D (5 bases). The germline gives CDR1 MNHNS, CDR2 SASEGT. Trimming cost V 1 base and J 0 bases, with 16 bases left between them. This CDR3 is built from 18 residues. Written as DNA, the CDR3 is TGTGCCAGCAGTGAAGTTCGTGGGGGGGACCATAGCAATCAGCCCCAGCATTTT. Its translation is CASSEVRGGDHSNQPQHF.

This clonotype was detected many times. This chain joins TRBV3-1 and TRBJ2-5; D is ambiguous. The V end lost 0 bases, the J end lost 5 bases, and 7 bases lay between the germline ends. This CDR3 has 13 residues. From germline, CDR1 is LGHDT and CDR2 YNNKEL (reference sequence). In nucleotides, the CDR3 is TGTGCCAGCAGCCAAGATCAGTCCGAGACCCAGTACTTC. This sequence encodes CASSQDQSETQYF.

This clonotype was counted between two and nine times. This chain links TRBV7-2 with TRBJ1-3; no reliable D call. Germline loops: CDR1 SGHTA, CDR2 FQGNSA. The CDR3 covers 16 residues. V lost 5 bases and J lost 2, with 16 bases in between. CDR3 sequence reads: CASSPQFPRAGNTIYF. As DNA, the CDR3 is TGTGCCAGCAGCCCACAGTTCCCCCGCGCTGGAAACACCATATATTTT.

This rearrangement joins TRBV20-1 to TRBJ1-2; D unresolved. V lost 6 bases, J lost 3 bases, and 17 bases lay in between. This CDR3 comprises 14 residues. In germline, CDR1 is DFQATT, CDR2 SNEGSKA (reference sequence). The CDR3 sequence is CSAPGGGQDYGYTF. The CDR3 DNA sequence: TGCAGTGCGCCCGGCGGAGGTCAGGACTATGGCTACACCTTC.

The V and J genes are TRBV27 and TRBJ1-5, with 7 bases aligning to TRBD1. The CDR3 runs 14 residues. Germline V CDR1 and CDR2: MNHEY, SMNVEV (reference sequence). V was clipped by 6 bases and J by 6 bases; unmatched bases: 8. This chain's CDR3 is CASSRDRETQPQHF. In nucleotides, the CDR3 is TGTGCCAGCAGCCGAGACAGGGAAACTCAGCCCCAGCATTTT.

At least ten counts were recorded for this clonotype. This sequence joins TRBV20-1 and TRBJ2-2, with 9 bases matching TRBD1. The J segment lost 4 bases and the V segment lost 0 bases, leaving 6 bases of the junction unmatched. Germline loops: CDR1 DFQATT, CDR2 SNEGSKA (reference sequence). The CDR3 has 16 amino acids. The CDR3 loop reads CSARDAGTGPTGELFF. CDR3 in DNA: TGCAGTGCTAGAGATGCCGGGACAGGGCCCACCGGGGAGCTGTTTTTT.

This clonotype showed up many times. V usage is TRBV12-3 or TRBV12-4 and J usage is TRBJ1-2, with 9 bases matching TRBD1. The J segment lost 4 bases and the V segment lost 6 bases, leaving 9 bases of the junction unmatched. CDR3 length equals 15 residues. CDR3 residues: CASSRPGTGLYGYTF. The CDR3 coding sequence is TGTGCCAGCAGCCGTCCCGGGACAGGGCTCTATGGCTACACCTTC.

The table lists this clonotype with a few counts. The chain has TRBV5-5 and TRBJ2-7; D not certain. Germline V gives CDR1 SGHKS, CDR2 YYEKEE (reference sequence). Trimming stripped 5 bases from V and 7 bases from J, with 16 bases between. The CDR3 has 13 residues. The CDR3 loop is CASSRVWVLEQYF. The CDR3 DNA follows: TGTGCCAGCAGTCGCGTCTGGGTTTTGGAGCAGTACTTC.

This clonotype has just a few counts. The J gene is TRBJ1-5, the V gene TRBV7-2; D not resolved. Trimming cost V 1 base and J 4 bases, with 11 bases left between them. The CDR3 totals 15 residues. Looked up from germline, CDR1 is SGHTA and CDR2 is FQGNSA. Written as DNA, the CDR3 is TGTGCCAGCAGCTTAGGTTTTACGGCTAATCAGCCCCAGCATTTT. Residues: CASSLGFTANQPQHF.

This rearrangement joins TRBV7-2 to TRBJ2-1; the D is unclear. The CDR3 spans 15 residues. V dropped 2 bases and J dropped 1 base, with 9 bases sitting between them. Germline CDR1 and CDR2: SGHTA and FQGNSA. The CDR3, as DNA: TGTGCCAGCAGCTTACGGTTTTCATCCTACAATGAGCAGTTCTTC. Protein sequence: CASSLRFSSYNEQFF.

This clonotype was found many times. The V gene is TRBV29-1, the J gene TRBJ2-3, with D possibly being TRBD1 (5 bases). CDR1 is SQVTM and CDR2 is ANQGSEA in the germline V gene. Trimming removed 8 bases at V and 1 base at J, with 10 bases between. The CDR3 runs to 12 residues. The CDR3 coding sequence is TGCAGCTATGGACAACGCACAGATACGCAGTATTTT. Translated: CSYGQRTDTQYF.

CDR3 DNA: TGTGCCTGGAAGGGTCCCTACAATGAGCAGTTCTTC. This translates into CAWKGPYNEQFF. This chain uses TRBV30 with TRBJ2-1; D ambiguous. This CDR3 spans 12 amino acids. The V gene lost 4 bases and the J gene lost 2 bases, with 6 bases spanning the gap. Germline-derived CDR1 and CDR2 are GTSNPN and SVGIG (reference sequence).

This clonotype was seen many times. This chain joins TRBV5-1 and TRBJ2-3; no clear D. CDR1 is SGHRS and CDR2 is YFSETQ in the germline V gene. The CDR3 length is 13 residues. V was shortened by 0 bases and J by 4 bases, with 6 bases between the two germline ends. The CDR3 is CASSLDPPDTQYF. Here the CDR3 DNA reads TGCGCCAGCAGCTTGGATCCGCCAGATACGCAGTATTTT.

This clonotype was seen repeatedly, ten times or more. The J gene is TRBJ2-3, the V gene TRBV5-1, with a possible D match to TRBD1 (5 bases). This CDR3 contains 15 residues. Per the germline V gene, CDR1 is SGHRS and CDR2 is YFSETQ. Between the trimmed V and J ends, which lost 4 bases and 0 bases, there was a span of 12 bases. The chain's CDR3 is CASSGHRQSTDTQYF. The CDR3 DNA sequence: TGCGCCAGCAGCGGACATAGACAGAGCACAGATACGCAGTATTTT.

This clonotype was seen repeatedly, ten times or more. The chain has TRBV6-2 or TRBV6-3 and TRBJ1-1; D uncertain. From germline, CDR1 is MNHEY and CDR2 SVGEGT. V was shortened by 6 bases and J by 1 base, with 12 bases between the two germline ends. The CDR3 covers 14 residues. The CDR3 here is CASSRIVGNTEAFF. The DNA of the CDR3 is TGTGCCAGCAGCCGGATCGTGGGGAACACTGAAGCTTTCTTT.

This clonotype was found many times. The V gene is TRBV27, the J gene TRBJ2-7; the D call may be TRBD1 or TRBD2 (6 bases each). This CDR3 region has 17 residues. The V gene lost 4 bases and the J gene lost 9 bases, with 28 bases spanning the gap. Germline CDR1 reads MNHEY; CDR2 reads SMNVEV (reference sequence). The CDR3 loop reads CASSSLVGGYHTTRQYF. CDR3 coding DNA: TGTGCCAGCAGTTCTTTGGTGGGGGGCTACCATACCACCCGGCAGTACTTC.

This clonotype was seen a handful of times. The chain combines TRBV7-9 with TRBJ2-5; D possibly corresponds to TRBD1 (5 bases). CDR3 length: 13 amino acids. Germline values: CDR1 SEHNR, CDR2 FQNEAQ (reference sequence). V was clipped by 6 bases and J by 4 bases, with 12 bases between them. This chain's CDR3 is CASSPGMTETQYF. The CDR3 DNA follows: TGTGCCAGCAGTCCAGGGATGACAGAGACCCAGTACTTC. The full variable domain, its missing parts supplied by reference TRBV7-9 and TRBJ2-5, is DTGVSQNPRHKITKRGQNVTFRCDPISEHNRLYWYRQTLGQGPEFLTYFQNEAQLEKSRLLSDRFSAERPKGSFSTLEIQRTEQGDSAMYLCASSPGMTETQYFGPGTRLLVL.

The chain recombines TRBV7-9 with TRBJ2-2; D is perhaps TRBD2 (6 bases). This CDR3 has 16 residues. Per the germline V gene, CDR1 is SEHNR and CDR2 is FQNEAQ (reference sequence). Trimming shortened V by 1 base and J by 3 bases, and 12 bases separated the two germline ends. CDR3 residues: CASSLGWRGDTGELFF. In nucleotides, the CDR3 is TGTGCCAGCAGCTTAGGGTGGCGGGGCGACACCGGGGAGCTGTTTTTT.

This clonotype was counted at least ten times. CDR3 region: CATSGWSEQFF. The CDR3 coding sequence is TGTGCCACCAGCGGATGGAGTGAGCAGTTCTTC. The chain is built from TRBV15 and TRBJ2-1; D gene uncertain. The CDR3 has 11 residues. Germline V gene lookup returns CDR1 LNHNV and CDR2 YYDKDF (reference sequence). Trimming removed 5 bases at V and 9 bases at J, with 8 bases between.

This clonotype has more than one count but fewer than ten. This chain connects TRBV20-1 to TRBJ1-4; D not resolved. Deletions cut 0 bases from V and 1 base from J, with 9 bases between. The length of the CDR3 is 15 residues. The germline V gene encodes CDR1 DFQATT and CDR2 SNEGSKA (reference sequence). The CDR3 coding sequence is TGCAGTGCTAGAGATCAGTTAGGAACTAATGAAAAACTGTTTTTT. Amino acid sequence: CSARDQLGTNEKLFF.

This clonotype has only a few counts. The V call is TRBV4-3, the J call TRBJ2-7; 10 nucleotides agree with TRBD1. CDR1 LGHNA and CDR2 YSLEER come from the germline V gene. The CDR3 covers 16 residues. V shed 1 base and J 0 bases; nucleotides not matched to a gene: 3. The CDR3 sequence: CASSQGTGGSSYEQYF. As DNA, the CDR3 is TGCGCCAGCAGCCAAGGGACAGGGGGGAGCTCCTACGAGCAGTACTTC.

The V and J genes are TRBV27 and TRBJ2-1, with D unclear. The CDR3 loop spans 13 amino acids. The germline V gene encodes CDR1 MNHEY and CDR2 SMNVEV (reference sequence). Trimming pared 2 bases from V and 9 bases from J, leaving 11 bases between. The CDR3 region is CASSLGLNGEQFF. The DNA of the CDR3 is TGTGCCAGCAGTTTAGGCCTTAACGGTGAGCAGTTCTTC.